Listed below are T cell receptor beta chains from one sample, sequenced in a study of early T cells in non-severe SARS-CoV-2 infection. MiXCR, applied by TCRdb to the 5' RACE reads, yields one record per CDR3 protein. This table has over 85,000 distinct CDR3 sequences, around 16% appearing once. The sample comprised whole blood. The source of these receptors is an adult who was a healthcare worker with PCR-confirmed SARS-CoV-2 infection or an uninfected control (not recorded which). Each CDR3 is given with its conserved first and last residue. Fields, in order: V gene, clone size, D gene, J gene, CDR3 DNA, CDR3 protein. The D gene is left open where the match is weak. Size is omitted from some rows. Given values are once, few, many or a class for expanded clones.

v_call: TRBV6-6
clone_size: -
d_call: -
j_call: TRBJ1-6
cdr3_nt: TGTGCCAGCAGTTACACTATGACAGGTGCCCTAAATTCACCCCTCCACTTT
cdr3_aa: CASSYTMTGALNSPLHF

v_call: TRBV20-1
clone_size: few
d_call: TRBD2
j_call: TRBJ2-1
cdr3_nt: TGCAGTGCGGGACTAGCGGCGGTATACAATGAGCAGTTCTTC
cdr3_aa: CSAGLAAVYNEQFF

v_call: TRBV7-9
clone_size: -
d_call: -
j_call: TRBJ2-5
cdr3_nt: TGTGCCAGCAGCCCCACACAGGCGGCAGATTACCAAGAGACCCAGTACTTC
cdr3_aa: CASSPTQAADYQETQYF

v_call: TRBV6-5
clone_size: few
d_call: -
j_call: TRBJ2-3
cdr3_nt: TGTGCCAGGTTCGCCCGTGAAACAGGGCCCGGCACAGATACGCAGTATTTT
cdr3_aa: CARFARETGPGTDTQYF

v_call: TRBV12-5
clone_size: once
d_call: -
j_call: TRBJ2-2
cdr3_nt: TGTGCTAGTGGTTTGGTACTTCAGAGGGAAAACACCGGGGAGCTGTTTTTT
cdr3_aa: CASGLVLQRENTGELFF

v_call: TRBV10-3
clone_size: many
d_call: TRBD2
j_call: TRBJ2-3
cdr3_nt: TGTGCCATCAGGTGGACTAGCGGAACAGATACGCAGTATTTT
cdr3_aa: CAIRWTSGTDTQYF

v_call: TRBV27
clone_size: -
d_call: TRBD1
j_call: TRBJ2-2
cdr3_nt: TGTGCCAGCAGTTTATCACAGGGGCCGAACACCGGGGAGCTGTTTTTT
cdr3_aa: CASSLSQGPNTGELFF

v_call: TRBV10-2
clone_size: -
d_call: TRBD1
j_call: TRBJ1-2
cdr3_nt: TGCGCCAGCAGTGCCTTGGACAGGGCCTATGGCTACACCTTC
cdr3_aa: CASSALDRAYGYTF

v_call: TRBV7-2
clone_size: few
d_call: -
j_call: TRBJ2-5
cdr3_nt: TGTGCCAGCAGCTTAGGGTCCTGGTTCGAAGAGACCCAGTACTTC
cdr3_aa: CASSLGSWFEETQYF

v_call: TRBV20-1
clone_size: few
d_call: -
j_call: TRBJ2-1
cdr3_nt: TGCAGTGCTAGAGATCTAAGGAGGAATGAGCAGTTCTTC
cdr3_aa: CSARDLRRNEQFF

v_call: TRBV7-2
clone_size: many
d_call: TRBD1
j_call: TRBJ1-3
cdr3_nt: TGTGCCAGCAGCTTAGCGGGCAGGGGGCTTGGAAACACCATATATTTT
cdr3_aa: CASSLAGRGLGNTIYF

v_call: TRBV7-9
clone_size: -
d_call: -
j_call: TRBJ2-1
cdr3_nt: TGTGCCAGCAGCTTAGTAAGGATGGGGTCCTACAATGAGCAGTTCTTC
cdr3_aa: CASSLVRMGSYNEQFF

v_call: TRBV18
clone_size: few
d_call: TRBD1
j_call: TRBJ1-1
cdr3_nt: TGTGCCAGCTCAGTCACCGGGACAGTCAACACTGAAGCTTTCTTT
cdr3_aa: CASSVTGTVNTEAFF

v_call: TRBV9
clone_size: few
d_call: -
j_call: TRBJ2-1
cdr3_nt: TGTGCCAGCAGCTCCCACGGGGGTTCCAATGAGCAGTTCTTC
cdr3_aa: CASSSHGGSNEQFF

v_call: TRBV29-1
clone_size: -
d_call: TRBD1
j_call: TRBJ2-1
cdr3_nt: TGCAGCGTTGACGGAGAACAGGGGAGCTCCTACAATGAGCAGTTCTTC
cdr3_aa: CSVDGEQGSSYNEQFF

v_call: TRBV28
clone_size: many
d_call: TRBD1
j_call: TRBJ1-3
cdr3_nt: TGTGCCAGCAGTCCTACCGGAGCACAGGGGGTGGGTGGAAACACCATATATTTT
cdr3_aa: CASSPTGAQGVGGNTIYF

v_call: TRBV12-5
clone_size: many
d_call: TRBD1
j_call: TRBJ2-3
cdr3_nt: TGTGCTAGTGGTTTGGCCCTGAGGACAGGGGGAAAGAGGACAGATACGCAGTATTTT
cdr3_aa: CASGLALRTGGKRTDTQYF

v_call: TRBV6-5
clone_size: -
d_call: -
j_call: TRBJ1-3
cdr3_nt: TGTGCCAGCAGTTTTTCACCTTCAGCCTACCCCTCTGCTGGAAACACCATATATTTT
cdr3_aa: CASSFSPSAYPSAGNTIYF

v_call: TRBV11-2
clone_size: many
d_call: TRBD1
j_call: TRBJ2-2
cdr3_nt: TGTGCCAGCAGCTTAATCACAGGGGACGGAGGTGCCGGGGAGCTGTTTTTT
cdr3_aa: CASSLITGDGGAGELFF

v_call: TRBV28
clone_size: many
d_call: -
j_call: TRBJ2-3
cdr3_nt: TGTGCCAGCAGTTTGATGGGGAGCACAGATACGCAGTATTTT
cdr3_aa: CASSLMGSTDTQYF

v_call: TRBV6-2/TRBV6-3
clone_size: many
d_call: -
j_call: TRBJ1-4
cdr3_nt: TGTGCCAGCAGTTACGGAGTCGGAAATAATGAAAAACTGTTTTTT
cdr3_aa: CASSYGVGNNEKLFF

v_call: TRBV29-1
clone_size: few
d_call: TRBD1
j_call: TRBJ2-3
cdr3_nt: TGCAGCGGCAGGACAGGCGGCACAGATACGCAGTATTTT
cdr3_aa: CSGRTGGTDTQYF

v_call: TRBV5-1
clone_size: many
d_call: -
j_call: TRBJ2-6
cdr3_nt: TGCGCCAGCAGCTCGGGAGTTAGCTCTGGGGCCAACGTCCTGACTTTC
cdr3_aa: CASSSGVSSGANVLTF

v_call: TRBV7-6
clone_size: -
d_call: TRBD1
j_call: TRBJ2-1
cdr3_nt: TGTGCCAGCAGCTTAGAGACCCAGACAGGGGTCTTACAGAATGAGCAGTTCTTC
cdr3_aa: CASSLETQTGVLQNEQFF

v_call: TRBV7-6
clone_size: few
d_call: -
j_call: TRBJ1-1
cdr3_nt: TGTGCCAGCAGCTTAGCATACAACACTGAAGCTTTCTTT
cdr3_aa: CASSLAYNTEAFF

v_call: TRBV5-4
clone_size: -
d_call: TRBD2
j_call: TRBJ2-3
cdr3_nt: TGTGCCAGCAAACTAGCGGGGGTCACAGATACGCAGTATTTT
cdr3_aa: CASKLAGVTDTQYF

v_call: TRBV7-9
clone_size: many
d_call: TRBD1
j_call: TRBJ1-6
cdr3_nt: TGTGCCAGCAGCTTAGCCTACGGGACAGGTTCACCCCTCCACTTT
cdr3_aa: CASSLAYGTGSPLHF

v_call: TRBV12-3/TRBV12-4
clone_size: many
d_call: -
j_call: TRBJ2-7
cdr3_nt: TGTGCCAGCAGTTTGTATCGCAGGGCCGGCGAGCAGTACTTC
cdr3_aa: CASSLYRRAGEQYF

v_call: TRBV6-1
clone_size: many
d_call: -
j_call: TRBJ2-7
cdr3_nt: TGTGCCAGCAGTGAAAGGGCTACACTCCGGGACCACGAGCAGTACTTC
cdr3_aa: CASSERATLRDHEQYF

v_call: TRBV14
clone_size: few
d_call: -
j_call: TRBJ2-1
cdr3_nt: TGTGCCAGCAGCCAAGGGTCTGGAGCAGGCTATGAGCAGTTCTTC
cdr3_aa: CASSQGSGAGYEQFF

v_call: TRBV12-3/TRBV12-4
clone_size: many
d_call: -
j_call: TRBJ2-1
cdr3_nt: TGTGCCAGCTCACGTTTTACAGCTACCACCTACAATGAGCAGTTCTTC
cdr3_aa: CASSRFTATTYNEQFF

v_call: TRBV3-1
clone_size: few
d_call: TRBD2
j_call: TRBJ2-3
cdr3_nt: TGTGCCAGCAGCCAATCACCGGGACTAGCGGGAGTTGAAGATACGCAGTATTTT
cdr3_aa: CASSQSPGLAGVEDTQYF